These 24 T cell receptor beta chains came from one sample sequenced in a study of OX40 agonist ivuxolimab in advanced cancers. The repertoire was sequenced with immunoSEQ multiplex PCR; TCRdb's copy has only in-frame clones and lacks some. Here the sample spans 50,000 to 60,000 clones, roughly 90% being singletons. The sequencing used CD4+ or CD8+ T cells sorted from blood, collected in a trial of the OX40 agonist ivuxolimab. The receptors originated from an adult with an advanced solid tumor such as melanoma, head and neck, liver or kidney cancer.

The rearrangement joins TRBV5-6 to TRBJ1-2; TRBD1 is a possible D gene (5 bases). V was trimmed by 4 bases and J by 4 bases, leaving 11 bases between them. The CDR3 covers 13 residues. Germline assignment: CDR1 SGHDT and CDR2 YYEEEE. The CDR3 spells CASSPGGTYGYTF. The CDR3 DNA reads TGTGCCAGCAGCCCGGGAGGGACCTATGGCTACACCTTC.

The CDR3 bases are TGTGCCAGCTCAAAGCTAGCGGGAGTGCGGTCTGGGGCCAACGTCCTGACTTTC. Its translation is CASSKLAGVRSGANVLTF. The V gene is TRBV18, the J gene TRBJ2-6, with 10 bases aligning to TRBD2. CDR3 length equals 18 residues. In germline, CDR1 is KGHSH, CDR2 LQKENI. V was pared by 5 bases and J by 1 base, with 8 bases of the junction left unmatched.

This clone was counted only a few times. The chain carries TRBV6-4 and TRBJ2-7; no reliable D call. Germline CDR1 and CDR2: MRHNA and SNTAGT. Trimming removed 7 bases at V and 3 bases at J, with 22 bases between. The CDR3 is 16 residues long. CDR3 nucleotide sequence: TGTGCCAGCACGAGCAGAGATCAGGACCCAGTCTACGAGCAGTACTTC. Protein: CASTSRDQDPVYEQYF.

The chain couples TRBV29-1 to TRBJ2-7, with TRBD2 as a possible D gene (6 bases). The CDR3 runs to 13 residues. CDR1 is SQVTM, CDR2 ANQGSEA, per germline. Trimming cost V 0 bases and J 3 bases, with 9 bases left between them. Written as DNA, the CDR3 is TGCAGCGTTGAAGAGGGACTCCTCTACGAGCAGTACTTC. This sequence encodes CSVEEGLLYEQYF.

This clone appeared a single time. The genes are TRBV18 and TRBJ1-6; D is undetermined. CDR3 length equals 14 residues. The V end lost 4 bases, the J end lost 7 bases, and 11 bases lay between the germline ends. In germline, CDR1 is KGHSH, CDR2 LQKENI. The CDR3 is CASSRPQPNSPLHF. The CDR3 DNA follows: TGTGCCAGCTCACGGCCCCAACCAAATTCACCCCTCCACTTT.

This chain joins TRBV7-9 and TRBJ1-1; weak D call: TRBD1 (5 bases). V lost 4 bases and J lost 7, with 16 bases in between. Per germline, CDR1 SEHNR and CDR2 FQNEAQ (reference sequence). The CDR3 extends over 14 amino acids. CDR3 DNA sequence: TGTGCCAGCAGCTCAGGGTCCAGGGTAGGTGAAGCTTTCTTT. It specifies CASSSGSRVGEAFF.

This chain uses TRBV11-1 with TRBJ1-1; TRBD1 matches at 7 bases. This CDR3 is 13 amino acids long. Trimming removed 6 bases from V and 1 base from J; junction bases left unmatched: 2. The germline V gene has CDR1 SGHAT and CDR2 FQDESV (reference sequence). CDR3 loop: CASRQGQNTEAFF. Written as DNA, the CDR3 is TGTGCCAGCAGACAGGGGCAGAACACTGAAGCTTTCTTT.

The chain links TRBV23-1 to TRBJ2-1; possibly TRBD2 for D (6 bases). TRBV23-1 is identified as an open reading frame with a role that is uncertain. Between the trimmed V and J ends, which lost 2 bases and 0 bases, there was a span of 11 bases. CDR3 length equals 16 residues. CDR3 sequence (DNA): TGCGCCAGCAGTCAAGATGGTAGCGGCTCCTACAATGAGCAGTTCTTC. This sequence encodes CASSQDGSGSYNEQFF.

This clone was observed a few times. The CDR3 spells CATSRDSLTIYF. The CDR3 coding sequence is TGTGCCACCAGCAGAGATAGCCTCACCATATATTTT. The gene calls are TRBV15 and TRBJ1-3; D call uncertain. The germline CDR1 and CDR2 sequences are LNHNV and YYDKDF (reference sequence). V was trimmed by 0 bases and J by 9 bases, leaving 6 bases between them. This CDR3 comprises 12 residues. Supplemented by reference TRBV15 and TRBJ1-3, the full variable domain reads DAMVIQNPRYQVTQFGKPVTLSCSQTLNHNVMYWYQQKSSQAPKLLFHYYDKDFNNEADTPDNFQSRRPNTSFCFLDIRSPGLGDTAMYLCATSRDSLTIYFGEGSWLTVV.

The chain has TRBV5-1 and TRBJ1-1, with D hard to call. CDR1 is SGHRS and CDR2 is YFSETQ in the germline V gene. CDR3 length: 13 residues. V was trimmed by 4 bases and J by 4 bases, leaving 11 bases between them. CDR3 amino acids: CASSPEGGTEAFF. The CDR3 coding sequence is TGCGCCAGCAGCCCCGAGGGTGGCACTGAAGCTTTCTTT.

V usage is TRBV2 and J usage is TRBJ2-1; 10 bases match TRBD1. The CDR3 length is 15 residues. The germline V gene encodes CDR1 SNHLY and CDR2 FYNNEI. The V and J ends lost 2 bases and 7 bases, in that order; junction bases with no gene match: 5. CDR3 protein: CASSETRTGGNEQFF. The CDR3 DNA reads as TGTGCCAGCAGTGAAACGCGGACAGGGGGTAATGAGCAGTTCTTC.

The chain uses TRBV11-3 and TRBJ1-1; no definite D call. CDR1 and CDR2 from the germline V gene are SGHNT and YENEEA. Trimming stripped 2 bases from V and 0 bases from J, with 10 bases between. This CDR3 comprises 15 residues. The CDR3 DNA follows: TGTGCCAGCAGCTTAAGATGGCAGATGAACACTGAAGCTTTCTTT. Protein: CASSLRWQMNTEAFF.

V and J are TRBV9 and TRBJ2-1; 10 bases fit TRBD2. The CDR3 consists of 16 residues. CDR1 SGDLS and CDR2 YYNGEE come from the germline V gene. V lost 0 bases to trimming and J lost 5 bases; unmatched junction nucleotides: 5. The CDR3 region has the DNA TGTGCCAGCAGCGTAGGACTAGCGGGTCCGGACAATGAGCAGTTCTTC. It encodes CASSVGLAGPDNEQFF.

The chain couples TRBV18 to TRBJ2-7, with D uncertain. The CDR3 covers 13 residues. The germline V and J ends were trimmed by 3 bases and 2 bases, with 8 bases remaining between them. The germline V gene encodes CDR1 KGHSH and CDR2 LQKENI. CDR3 loop: CASSPTSTYEQYF. DNA of the CDR3: TGTGCCAGCTCACCCACTTCGACCTACGAGCAGTACTTC.

The chain joins TRBV23-1 to TRBJ2-7; maybe TRBD2 (6 bases). TRBV23-1 is placed among ORFs of uncertain function. CDR3 length equals 13 residues. The V gene lost 3 bases and the J gene lost 1 base, with 7 bases spanning the gap. CDR3 residues: CASSHGTSYEQYF. CDR3 bases: TGCGCCAGCAGTCACGGGACTTCCTACGAGCAGTACTTC.

The chain combines TRBV10-3 with TRBJ1-1, with a weak D call TRBD1 (6 bases). Germline V gene data show CDR1 as ENHRY and CDR2 as SYGVKD. V lost 6 bases to trimming and J lost 4 bases, with 18 bases between them. The CDR3 extends over 15 amino acids. The CDR3 is CAIRRGAGEGTEAFF. The DNA of the CDR3 is TGTGCCATCAGAAGGGGGGCCGGGGAGGGCACTGAAGCTTTCTTT.

This chain connects TRBV6-5 to TRBJ1-2; a possible D gene is TRBD1 (6 bases). V was pared by 2 bases and J by 7 bases, with 20 bases between. In germline, CDR1 is MNHEY, CDR2 SVGAGI. The CDR3 has 16 amino acids. The chain's CDR3 is CASSYTLKSGAGGYTF. Here the CDR3 DNA reads TGTGCCAGCAGTTACACACTTAAGTCAGGGGCGGGTGGCTACACCTTC.

The genes are TRBV6-1 and TRBJ1-2; a possible D gene is TRBD1 (6 bases). Germline lookup yields CDR1 MNHNS and CDR2 SASEGT. The V end was cut by 5 bases, the J end by 2 bases, with 15 bases between. CDR3 length: 15 residues. The CDR3 region has the DNA TGTGCCAGCAGTCACACCGGACAGCTAAACTATGGCTACACCTTC. This gives the protein CASSHTGQLNYGYTF.

This rearrangement joins TRBV5-1 to TRBJ2-7; D remains unclear. Germline V gene lookup returns CDR1 SGHRS and CDR2 YFSETQ. V was shortened by 0 bases and J by 0 bases, with 10 bases between the two germline ends. The CDR3 extends over 15 amino acids. The CDR3 spells CASSLAVQDSYEQYF. The DNA for the CDR3 is TGCGCCAGCAGCTTGGCCGTTCAGGACTCCTACGAGCAGTACTTC.

This clone was seen a handful of times. The sample holds other DNA sequences that translate to the same CDR3. CDR3 sequence (DNA): TGTGCCAGCAGTGAAAAGTCAGGGATAACGAACTATGGCTACACCTTC. This codes for CASSEKSGITNYGYTF. The V call is TRBV2, the J call TRBJ1-2, with D possibly TRBD1 on 5 matching bases. Trimming took 2 bases from V and 2 from J, leaving 15 bases between them. The CDR3 spans 16 residues. The germline CDR1 and CDR2 sequences are SNHLY and FYNNEI.

This clone showed up just a few times. The rearrangement links TRBV5-8 to TRBJ2-5; 11 bases map to TRBD2. Germline trimming cut 2 bases from V and 2 bases from J; bases unmatched to any gene: 8. This CDR3 comprises 17 residues. Germline V gives CDR1 SGHTS, CDR2 YDEGEE. The CDR3 loop reads CASSFGSSGGSQETQYF. In DNA form, the CDR3 reads TGTGCCAGCAGCTTTGGATCTAGCGGGGGGTCACAAGAGACCCAGTACTTC.

The chain couples TRBV28 to TRBJ1-2, with TRBD1 as a possible D gene (6 bases). This CDR3 contains 15 residues. Germline values: CDR1 MDHEN, CDR2 SYDVKM. Trimming cost V 2 bases and J 3 bases, with 13 bases left between them. The CDR3 here is CASSLPRQVDYGYTF. CDR3 sequence (DNA): TGTGCCAGCAGTTTACCTCGACAGGTCGACTATGGCTACACCTTC.

This sequence joins TRBV9 and TRBJ1-2; D is undetermined. The germline V gene has CDR1 SGDLS and CDR2 YYNGEE. The CDR3 loop spans 15 amino acids. V shed 0 bases and J shed 3 bases, with 12 bases lying between them. CDR3: CASSVGSGVYYGYTF. Here the CDR3 DNA reads TGTGCCAGCAGCGTAGGAAGCGGAGTCTACTATGGCTACACCTTC.

The rearrangement uses TRBV6-1 and TRBJ2-7; the D gene is possibly TRBD2 (6 bases). This CDR3 region has 14 residues. V was trimmed by 2 bases and J by 3 bases, leaving 11 bases between them. In germline, CDR1 is MNHNS, CDR2 SASEGT. The CDR3 protein is CASSEFTGVYEQYF. In DNA, the CDR3 is TGTGCCAGCAGTGAATTTACGGGGGTCTACGAGCAGTACTTC.